The entry below gives a single T cell receptor (beta chain) sequence along with its context. Its antigen remains unknown. Looked up from germline, CDR1 is MNHEY and CDR2 is SVGEGT. The CDR3 contains 15 residues. Trimming removed 7 bases from V and 0 bases from J, with 13 bases in between. TCRdb itself ran the RT-PCR reads through MiXCR, one entry per CDR3 protein. The top ten hold approximately 3% of the sample, which has about 500,000 distinct CDR3 sequences, approximately 15% seen once. The data stem from a study of response to subunit inactivated influenza vaccine. Study-wide results and limits: Each seasonal influenza vaccination, the authors suggested, recruits few new T cells.

The sequenced sample was CD4+ T cells sorted from PBMCs, obtained about 24 months after vaccination. The receptor was isolated from a man aged 45 to 75 who received an inactivated influenza vaccine. J is TRBJ2-1 and V is TRBV6-2 or TRBV6-3; D is unresolved. This CDR3 is CASTGLLSSYNEQFF. The CDR3 nucleotides read TGTGCCAGCACAGGATTACTGAGCTCCTACAATGAGCAGTTCTTC.